The clone carrying this T cell receptor (beta chain) was picked up one time. The target antigen is unknown. With 3 bases removed from V and 4 bases from J, the gap between germline ends came to 12 bases. CDR1 is MNHEY, CDR2 SMNVEV, per germline (reference sequence). CDR3 size: 14 residues. The data were produced by immunoSEQ multiplex PCR, yet TCRdb's version contains in-frame clones alone and is incomplete. Of fewer than 85,000 clones detected, over 75% appear once; the ten largest clones hold around 7.5%. These data are taken from a study of OX40 agonist ivuxolimab in advanced cancers. Study-wide background: At doses from 0.01 to 10 mg/kg, patients were given intravenous ivuxolimab every 2 weeks. The diagnoses of dose-escalation patients were hepatocellular carcinoma, melanoma, renal cell or head and neck cancer. One hepatocellular carcinoma and a couple of cutaneous melanoma patients partially responded. Study observations and caveats: Clonal expansion was seen in CD4+ and CD8+ blood T cells by week 6 at 0.1 to 3.0 mg/kg.

This chain links TRBV27 with TRBJ1-1, with D unresolved. The TCR was taken from an adult with an advanced solid tumor such as melanoma, head and neck, liver or kidney cancer. This specimen consisted of CD4+ or CD8+ T cells sorted from blood, obtained in a trial of the OX40 agonist ivuxolimab. CDR3 DNA: TGTGCCAGCAGTTTTAAGGGCTGGAGCACTGAAGCTTTCTTT. It is translated as CASSFKGWSTEAFF.